The 14 T cell receptor beta chains given below trace back to one sample, sequenced in a study of T cell responses to AZD1222 COVID-19 vaccine. Profiling relied on immunoSEQ multiplex PCR, and the TCRdb table lists in-frame clones only, not all of them. Here the sample spans 85,000 to 90,000 clones, about 89% being singletons. The sample consisted of peripheral blood, taken 28 days after the second AZD1222 dose. These receptors were taken from an adult who received the AZD1222 COVID-19 vaccine.

The chain recombines TRBV5-4 with TRBJ2-1; TRBD1 matches at 10 bases. The CDR3 sequence is 16 residues long. Germline V gives CDR1 SGHNT, CDR2 YYREEE (reference sequence). V shed 3 bases, J shed 1 base, and the junction held 4 bases outside the gene matches. The CDR3 nucleotides are TGTGCCAGCAGCTCCCGACAGGGGGCGTCCTACAATGAGCAGTTCTTC. Translating gives CASSSRQGASYNEQFF.

This chain links TRBV18 with TRBJ2-5; no reliable D call. The CDR3 is 12 residues long. V was clipped by 3 bases and J by 7 bases, with 9 bases between them. CDR1 and CDR2 from the germline V gene are KGHSH and LQKENI. The chain's CDR3 is CASSPPLGTQYF. Here the CDR3 DNA reads TGTGCCAGCTCACCCCCACTTGGGACCCAGTACTTC.

This clone was seen only once. V and J are TRBV6-5 and TRBJ1-5; 8 bases are shared with TRBD1. The V segment lost 6 bases and the J segment 0 bases; nucleotides outside the gene matches: 4. The CDR3 spans 15 residues. Germline V gene data show CDR1 as MNHEY and CDR2 as SVGAGI. The CDR3 spells CASRKDRVSNQPQHF. Written as DNA, the CDR3 is TGTGCCAGCAGGAAGGACAGGGTTAGCAATCAGCCCCAGCATTTT.

This rearrangement joins TRBV3-1 (or the pseudogene TRBV3-2) to TRBJ2-3; possible D gene TRBD1, 5 bases. The CDR3 runs to 15 residues. Trimming took off 4 bases at V and 2 bases at J, with 13 bases between the two ends. Germline CDR1 LGHDT, CDR2 YNNKEL (reference sequence). CDR3 sequence reads: CASSRLQVLTDTQYF. CDR3 nucleotides: TGTGCCAGCAGCCGCCTACAGGTTCTCACAGATACGCAGTATTTT.

V is TRBV6-1 and J is TRBJ1-5, with D uncertain. V was trimmed by 2 bases and J by 3 bases, leaving 11 bases between them. This CDR3 is built from 15 residues. Per germline, CDR1 MNHNS and CDR2 SASEGT. The CDR3 DNA reads as TGTGCCAGCAGTGAACCCGGGTTGGACAATCAGCCCCAGCATTTT. Translation: CASSEPGLDNQPQHF.

The gene calls are TRBV5-1 and TRBJ2-1; no clear D gene. Trimming cost V 1 base and J 8 bases, with 13 bases left between them. The CDR3 runs 14 residues. The germline V gene has CDR1 SGHRS and CDR2 YFSETQ. The CDR3 coding sequence is TGCGCCAGCAGCTTGCACGGCGGCGGCGATGAGCAGTTCTTC. Translating it yields CASSLHGGGDEQFF.

V gene TRBV9 combines with J gene TRBJ2-7; 9 bases map to TRBD1. From germline, CDR1 is SGDLS and CDR2 YYNGEE. The CDR3 has 16 amino acids. Trimming took 0 bases from V and 5 from J; bases not matched to a gene: 9. The CDR3 region is CASSVGGGDRVDEQYF. CDR3 nucleotides: TGTGCCAGCAGCGTAGGCGGTGGGGACAGGGTGGACGAGCAGTACTTC.

This chain joins TRBV5-1 and TRBJ1-1; 10 bases match TRBD1. The CDR3 has 15 amino acids. Losses at the gene ends were 0 bases for V and 5 bases for J; bases not matched to a gene: 4. Germline CDR1 SGHRS, CDR2 YFSETQ. CDR3 residues: CASSLGGDRGTEAFF. For the CDR3, the DNA is TGCGCCAGCAGCTTGGGTGGGGACAGGGGAACTGAAGCTTTCTTT.

The chain uses TRBV19 and TRBJ1-1; 9 bases are shared with TRBD1. The V and J ends lost 5 bases and 0 bases, in that order; junction bases with no gene match: 7. The CDR3 has 16 amino acids. Germline CDR1 LNHDA, CDR2 SQIVND (reference sequence). Here the CDR3 reads CASSLGTGNMNTEAFF. CDR3 DNA: TGTGCCAGTAGTCTCGGGACAGGGAACATGAACACTGAAGCTTTCTTT.

V usage is TRBV7-2 and J usage is TRBJ2-1, with 8 nucleotides matching TRBD2. This CDR3 has 15 residues. Germline V gene sequence: CDR1 SGHTA, CDR2 FQGNSA. Unmatched junction bases numbered 10, after V lost 8 bases and J lost 4 bases. Here the CDR3 DNA reads TGTGCCAGCGGCGCTGCGGGGGGCGATTACAATGAGCAGTTCTTC. Translating it yields CASGAAGGDYNEQFF.

The chain carries TRBV7-2 and TRBJ2-2; D remains unclear. This CDR3 comprises 14 residues. The germline CDR1 and CDR2 sequences are SGHTA and FQGNSA. V shed 8 bases and J shed 6 bases, with 16 bases lying between them. In DNA form, the CDR3 reads TGTGCCAGCTTGGGTGGACGCGGAGCCGGGGAGCTGTTTTTT. This codes for CASLGGRGAGELFF.

V usage is TRBV10-2 and J usage is TRBJ1-3, with 7 bases identical to TRBD1. J was trimmed by 2 bases and V by 2 bases; bases with no gene match: 3. The CDR3 sequence is 15 residues long. CDR1 and CDR2 (germline): WSHSY, SAAADI. This CDR3 reads CASSETDRAGNTIYF. The CDR3 nucleotides are TGCGCCAGCAGTGAGACCGACAGGGCTGGAAACACCATATATTTT.

This chain links TRBV7-8 with TRBJ2-1; TRBD2 aligns across 8 bases. CDR1 is SGHVS, CDR2 FQNEAQ, per germline. With V trimmed by 7 bases and J by 5 bases, 7 bases remained unmatched. The length of the CDR3 is 14 residues. The CDR3 sequence is CASIHGRANNEQFF. The CDR3 nucleotides are TGTGCCAGCATCCACGGGAGGGCTAACAATGAGCAGTTCTTC.

In its sample, this clone was seen once. The rearrangement uses TRBV6-5 and TRBJ1-1, with D possibly matching TRBD1 (6 bases). The ends were cut back, 6 bases at V and 4 bases at J, with 12 bases in the middle. Germline V CDR1 and CDR2: MNHEY, SVGAGI. The CDR3 runs to 13 residues. In DNA form, the CDR3 reads TGTGCCAGCAGAGGGGCACAGGGCACTGAAGCTTTCTTT. Amino acid sequence: CASRGAQGTEAFF.